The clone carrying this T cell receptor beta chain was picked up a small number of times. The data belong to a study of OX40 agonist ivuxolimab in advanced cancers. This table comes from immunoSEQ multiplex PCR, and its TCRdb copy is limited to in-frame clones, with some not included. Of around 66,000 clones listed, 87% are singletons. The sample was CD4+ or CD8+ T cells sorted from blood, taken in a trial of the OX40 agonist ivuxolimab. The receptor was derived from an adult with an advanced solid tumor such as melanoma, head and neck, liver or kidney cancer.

CDR3 sequence: CATPGQNVYGYTF. The CDR3 DNA reads as TGTGCCACCCCAGGACAGAACGTCTATGGCTACACCTTC. The chain employs TRBV6-1 and TRBJ1-2, with TRBD1 as a possible D gene (6 bases). Per the germline V gene, CDR1 is MNHNS and CDR2 is SASEGT. V lost 10 bases, J lost 4 bases, and 16 bases lay in between. The CDR3 is 13 amino acids.